This entry lists 20 T cell receptor beta chains sequenced from one sample in a study of neurological immune-mediated disorders. TCRdb itself ran the 5' RACE reads through MiXCR, one entry per CDR3 protein. The data hold about 18,000 distinct CDR3 sequences, with 12% to 15% observed a single time. The specimen sequenced was CD4+ T cells from blood. All receptors come from a woman between 55 and 75 years old with HTLV-1-associated myelopathy (HAM/TSP).

This clonotype was seen repeatedly, ten times or more. The chain is built from TRBV18 and TRBJ1-2, with D unclear. Per germline, CDR1 KGHSH and CDR2 LQKENI. The CDR3 extends over 13 amino acids. With 2 bases removed from V and 3 bases from J, the gap between germline ends came to 7 bases. For the CDR3, the DNA is TGTGCCAGCTCACCAGAGGCAGACTATGGCTACACCTTC. Translated: CASSPEADYGYTF.

The sample holds many counts of this clonotype. The chain employs TRBV20-1 and TRBJ1-2; 7 positions agree with TRBD1. Unmatched junction bases numbered 7, after V lost 4 bases and J lost 5 bases. From germline, CDR1 is DFQATT and CDR2 SNEGSKA (reference sequence). The CDR3 has 13 residues. CDR3 DNA sequence: TGCAGTGCTACCACAGGACAGGCTTATGGCTACACCTTC. Protein sequence: CSATTGQAYGYTF.

This clonotype was seen many times. This chain links TRBV12-3 or TRBV12-4 with TRBJ1-1; D remains unclear. This CDR3 spans 13 amino acids. V lost 5 bases to trimming and J lost 1 base, with 8 bases between them. This CDR3 reads CASSNGWNTEAFF. CDR3 nucleotides: TGTGCCAGCAGTAACGGTTGGAACACTGAAGCTTTCTTT.

At least ten counts were recorded for this clonotype. The chain recombines TRBV27 with TRBJ2-1; D is perhaps TRBD1 (5 bases). From germline, CDR1 is MNHEY and CDR2 SMNVEV (reference sequence). V dropped 5 bases and J dropped 4 bases, with 12 bases sitting between them. The CDR3 has 14 amino acids. The CDR3 DNA reads as TGTGCCAGCAGTCTGACAGAATTATACAATGAGCAGTTCTTC. Encoded protein: CASSLTELYNEQFF.

This clonotype was seen repeatedly, ten times or more. The V call is TRBV7-9, the J call TRBJ2-2; D is possibly TRBD2 (6 bases). The germline gives CDR1 SEHNR, CDR2 FQNEAQ (reference sequence). V lost 6 bases and J lost 10, with 18 bases in between. The CDR3 totals 14 residues. Written as DNA, the CDR3 is TGTGCCAGCAGTCCCGGGACGGGAGAGGAGGAGCTGTTTTTT. Protein product: CASSPGTGEEELFF.

This clonotype counts as medium-sized (0.01 to 0.1%). The CDR3 nucleotides read TGCGCCAGCAGCTTCGGTGGACACGAGCAGTACTTC. Protein: CASSFGGHEQYF. V usage is TRBV5-1 and J usage is TRBJ2-7; D uncertain. The ends were cut back, 2 bases at V and 5 bases at J, with 8 bases in the middle. This CDR3 is 12 amino acids long. Germline V gives CDR1 SGHRS, CDR2 YFSETQ.

In this sample, this clonotype turned up many times. V usage is TRBV7-8 and J usage is TRBJ2-1; the D gene is possibly TRBD2 (6 bases). From germline, CDR1 is SGHVS and CDR2 FQNEAQ. CDR3 length: 13 amino acids. Trimming stripped 7 bases from V and 7 bases from J, with 14 bases between. The CDR3 region has the DNA TGTGCCAGCACCCAGAGTCGGGGGAATGAGCAGTTCTTC. The encoded protein is CASTQSRGNEQFF. Full variable domain (missing parts from reference TRBV7-8 and TRBJ2-1): GAGVSQSPRYKVAKRGQDVALRCDPISGHVSLFWYQQALGQGPEFLTYFQNEAQLDKSGLPSDRFFAERPEGSVSTLKIQRTQQEDSAVYLCASTQSRGNEQFFGPGTRLTVL.

This clonotype appeared many times. The CDR3 coding sequence is TGTGCCAGCAGCTTAAACCTTAGAGGAGACACCTCTGGAAACACCATATATTTT. Its translation is CASSLNLRGDTSGNTIYF. The rearrangement joins TRBV7-2 to TRBJ1-3; D unclear. CDR3 size: 18 residues. Germline lookup yields CDR1 SGHTA and CDR2 FQGNSA. V was trimmed by 2 bases and J by 0 bases, leaving 17 bases between them.

This clonotype was seen many times. The chain uses TRBV11-2 and TRBJ2-1; D gene unclear. Looked up from germline, CDR1 is SGHAT and CDR2 is FQNNGV. Between the trimmed V and J ends, which lost 5 bases and 7 bases, there was a span of 15 bases. The CDR3 consists of 14 residues. This CDR3 reads CASSPIYRLNEQFF. DNA for the CDR3: TGTGCCAGCAGCCCCATATACAGACTGAATGAGCAGTTCTTC.

This clonotype has at least ten counts. This rearrangement joins TRBV20-1 to TRBJ1-6; weak D call: TRBD1 (6 bases). V lost 2 bases and J lost 5, with 19 bases in between. The germline V gene has CDR1 DFQATT and CDR2 SNEGSKA (reference sequence). The CDR3 is 17 amino acids. CDR3 DNA sequence: TGCAGTGCTAGACTGGGGGGCGGTGGGTACGATAATTCACCCCTCCACTTT. Its protein is CSARLGGGGYDNSPLHF.

Ten or more counts support this clonotype. V and J are TRBV15 and TRBJ2-1; TRBD1 agrees at 7 bases. The CDR3 is made up of 11 amino acids. The V and J ends lost 8 bases and 11 bases, in that order; junction bases with no gene match: 6. Looked up from germline, CDR1 is LNHNV and CDR2 is YYDKDF (reference sequence). CDR3 in DNA: TGTGCCACCGCGTTAAGGGGGCAGCAGTTCTTC. This codes for CATALRGQQFF.

This clonotype has at least ten counts. This rearrangement joins TRBV11-2 to TRBJ1-5, with D possibly being TRBD1 (5 bases). Germline V CDR1 and CDR2: SGHAT, FQNNGV. Trimming cost V 2 bases and J 0 bases, with 14 bases left between them. This CDR3 is built from 17 residues. CDR3 sequence reads: CASSLRYQGGSNQPQHF. The CDR3 region has the DNA TGTGCCAGCAGCTTAAGGTATCAGGGCGGTAGCAATCAGCCCCAGCATTTT.

At least ten counts were recorded for this clonotype. The gene calls are TRBV7-2 and TRBJ1-3; 7 bases align to TRBD1. The V and J ends lost 6 bases and 4 bases, in that order; junction bases with no gene match: 9. The germline CDR1 and CDR2 sequences are SGHTA and FQGNSA. The CDR3 is made up of 15 amino acids. CDR3 region: CASSTYRDSGNTIYF. CDR3 coding DNA: TGTGCCAGCAGTACTTACCGGGACAGCGGAAACACCATATATTTT.

The J gene is TRBJ1-1, the V gene TRBV14, with 9 positions matching TRBD1. Unmatched junction bases numbered 7, after V lost 9 bases and J lost 5 bases. Germline CDR1 reads SGHDN; CDR2 reads FVKESK. This CDR3 is 13 amino acids long. The CDR3 spells CASRRQGGTEAFF. CDR3 DNA sequence: TGTGCCAGTCGGAGACAGGGGGGAACTGAAGCTTTCTTT.

In its sample, this clonotype was seen many times. The chain joins TRBV4-1 to TRBJ1-1, with D possibly TRBD1 on 5 matching bases. The CDR3 is made up of 15 amino acids. Trimming cost V 4 bases and J 0 bases, with 12 bases left between them. Germline V gene data show CDR1 as MGHRA and CDR2 as YSYEKL. CDR3 sequence: CASSPTGTMNTEAFF. The CDR3 nucleotides are TGCGCCAGCAGCCCGACTGGGACTATGAACACTGAAGCTTTCTTT.

This clonotype showed up many times. The J gene is TRBJ2-4, the V gene TRBV3-1; D perhaps matches TRBD2 (5 bases). The germline V gene has CDR1 LGHDT and CDR2 YNNKEL (reference sequence). The CDR3 extends over 15 amino acids. Trimming took off 0 bases at V and 11 bases at J, with 17 bases between the two ends. The CDR3 DNA is TGTGCCAGCAGCCAAGATTTGAGGACCCCGGGATTTCAGTACTTC. Encoded protein: CASSQDLRTPGFQYF.

As for this clonotype: Given the absence of the conserved phenylalanine or tryptophan at the CDR3 end, a read error is likely. V gene TRBV20-1 combines with J gene TRBJ2-3; D may be TRBD1 (6 bases). This CDR3 has 15 amino acids. V shed 4 bases and J shed 6 bases, with 20 bases lying between them. Germline V gene sequence: CDR1 DFQATT, CDR2 SNEGSKA (reference sequence). The CDR3 DNA reads as TGCAGTGCTACCATGTGGCAGGGGCCCCCGGATACGCAGTATGTT. Translation: CSATMWQGPPDTQYV.

This clonotype was picked up many times. The chain is built from TRBV12-3 or TRBV12-4 and TRBJ2-7; D possibly uses TRBD1 or TRBD2 (6 bases each). The CDR3 sequence is 15 residues long. The germline V and J ends were trimmed by 5 bases and 6 bases, with 20 bases remaining between them. The CDR3 nucleotides read TGTGCCAGCAGTCCAAGGCGTAGGGGGGTCTCCGAGCAGTACTTC. It yields the protein CASSPRRRGVSEQYF.

This clonotype was seen at least ten times. V and J are TRBV10-3 and TRBJ1-5, with 9 bases lining up with TRBD1. This CDR3 spans 16 amino acids. Germline V lookup: CDR1 ENHRY, CDR2 SYGVKD. V gave up 0 bases and J gave up 1 base; unmatched junction bases: 1. CDR3 nucleotides: TGTGCCATCAGTGAGTCGACAGGGGGAAGCAATCAGCCCCAGCATTTT. Its protein is CAISESTGGSNQPQHF.

The table lists this clonotype with a count of one. The junction departs from the called germline gene at one end, perhaps through a read error. The gene calls are TRBV7-9 and TRBJ1-1; no clear D. The CDR3 has 16 residues. Germline assignment: CDR1 SEHNR and CDR2 FQNEAQ (reference sequence). CDR3 protein: CASNLGLTRLNTEAFF. In DNA, the CDR3 is TGTGCCAGCAACTTAGGGTTGACCAGACTGAACACTGAAGCTTTCTTT.